Following are 30 T cell receptor beta chains from one sample sequenced in a study of T cell responses to AZD1222 COVID-19 vaccine. Clones were read by immunoSEQ multiplex PCR, and TCRdb kept only the in-frame ones, dropping some. The table has some 86,000 clones, more than 75% seen once. Sequencing was performed on peripheral blood, taken on day 0 of AZD1222 vaccination. These receptors came from an adult in good health.

This clone was picked up a small number of times. J is TRBJ1-2 and V is TRBV5-4; 12 positions match TRBD1. The V segment lost 5 bases and the J segment 6 bases; nucleotides outside the gene matches: 8. The germline V gene encodes CDR1 SGHNT and CDR2 YYREEE (reference sequence). The CDR3 has 15 residues. The CDR3, as DNA: TGTGCCAGCAGTTGGGGCGGGACAGGGGGCAATGGCTACACCTTC. This translates into CASSWGGTGGNGYTF.

The chain uses TRBV5-4 and TRBJ2-2; D assignment may be TRBD1 or TRBD2 (6 bases each). The CDR3 is made up of 17 amino acids. Germline V lookup: CDR1 SGHNT, CDR2 YYREEE (reference sequence). Trimming stripped 4 bases from V and 4 bases from J, with 20 bases between. CDR3 DNA sequence: TGTGCCAGCAGCACCGGACGGGCAGGGGAGGCCACCGGGGAGCTGTTTTTT. This translates into CASSTGRAGEATGELFF.

The rearrangement links TRBV6-5 to TRBJ2-7; no reliable D call. V was clipped by 6 bases and J by 0 bases, with 15 bases between them. Germline V gene sequence: CDR1 MNHEY, CDR2 SVGAGI. The CDR3 is made up of 15 amino acids. The CDR3 bases are TGTGCCAGCAGAGCCCGGACGGAACGCTCCTACGAGCAGTACTTC. Translating gives CASRARTERSYEQYF.

The V call is TRBV10-1, the J call TRBJ1-3; D is possibly TRBD1 (6 bases). Germline assignment: CDR1 WNHNN and CDR2 SYGVQD (reference sequence). This CDR3 comprises 18 residues. The V and J ends lost 7 bases and 0 bases respectively, with 22 bases between them. The DNA of the CDR3 is TGCGCCAGCACCTACAGGGCCGGAGGACTCTTCTCTGGAAACACCATATATTTT. Its protein product is CASTYRAGGLFSGNTIYF.

The chain couples TRBV28 to TRBJ1-5; TRBD1 might be the D (6 bases). The CDR3 spans 14 residues. Trimming removed 3 bases from V and 3 bases from J, with 9 bases in between. The V gene's germline CDR1 is MDHEN and CDR2 SYDVKM. CDR3: CASSFGQFNQPQHF. The DNA for the CDR3 is TGTGCCAGCAGTTTCGGACAGTTCAATCAGCCCCAGCATTTT. Full variable domain (outside the CDR3, taken from reference TRBV28 and TRBJ1-5): DVKVTQSSRYLVKRTGEKVFLECVQDMDHENMFWYRQDPGLGLRLIYFSYDVKMKEKGDIPEGYSVSREKKERFSLILESASTNQTSMYLCASSFGQFNQPQHFGDGTRLSIL.

The J gene is TRBJ1-5, the V gene TRBV2; D remains unclear. Trimming shortened V by 3 bases and J by 4 bases, and 4 bases separated the two germline ends. Germline V CDR1 and CDR2: SNHLY, FYNNEI. CDR3 length: 12 amino acids. CDR3 in amino acids: CASSDSNQPQHF. The CDR3 DNA reads TGTGCCAGCAGTGATAGTAATCAGCCCCAGCATTTT. Complete variable domain (other parts from reference TRBV2 and TRBJ1-5): EPEVTQTPSHQVTQMGQEVILRCVPISNHLYFYWYRQILGQKVEFLVSFYNNEISEKSEIFDDQFSVERPDGSNFTLKIRSTKLEDSAMYFCASSDSNQPQHFGDGTRLSIL.

Comments on this clone: A read error may account for a junction end that differs from germline. The rearrangement uses TRBV7-2 and TRBJ2-4, with a weak D call TRBD1 (6 bases). Germline values: CDR1 SGHTA, CDR2 FQGNSA. The CDR3 consists of 12 residues. This chain's CDR3 is CASSLLDRQRDF. The DNA of the CDR3 is TGTGCCAGCAGCTTATTAGACAGGCAAAGGGACTTC.

This chain links TRBV10-3 with TRBJ1-2, with no clear D. The CDR3 is made up of 13 amino acids. V was clipped by 0 bases and J by 5 bases, with 7 bases between them. Germline values: CDR1 ENHRY, CDR2 SYGVKD. The CDR3 coding sequence is TGTGCCATCAGTGAGTCGGGCGGGTATGGCTACACCTTC. Protein product: CAISESGGYGYTF.

The CDR3: CASSPRQGWYNGYTF. The CDR3 DNA is TGTGCCAGCAGTCCGCGACAGGGCTGGTACAATGGCTACACCTTC. V and J are TRBV2 and TRBJ1-2; 7 bases agree with TRBD1. V was pared by 5 bases and J by 6 bases, with 12 bases of the junction left unmatched. The CDR3 has 15 residues. The germline V gene encodes CDR1 SNHLY and CDR2 FYNNEI.

CDR3 DNA sequence: TGTGCCAGCAGGGGATTCGGTGGAACTAATGAAAAACTGTTTTTT. Translated, it gives CASRGFGGTNEKLFF. The chain is built from TRBV5-4 and TRBJ1-4; D gene unclear. V dropped 5 bases and J dropped 1 base, with 12 bases sitting between them. This CDR3 has 15 residues. Germline lookup yields CDR1 SGHNT and CDR2 YYREEE (reference sequence).

This clone was recorded once. The chain recombines TRBV4-1 with TRBJ2-2; 10 nucleotides agree with TRBD2. The germline V gene encodes CDR1 MGHRA and CDR2 YSYEKL. V lost 4 bases, J lost 5 bases, and 13 bases stayed unmatched. There are 18 residues in the CDR3. The CDR3 loop is CASSPTVASGSKTGELFF. CDR3 coding DNA: TGCGCCAGCAGCCCCACCGTGGCTAGCGGGAGTAAGACCGGGGAGCTGTTTTTT.

J is TRBJ2-3 and V is TRBV5-6, with D possibly being TRBD1 or TRBD2 (5 bases each). The CDR3 runs to 14 residues. V shed 6 bases and J shed 1 base, with 12 bases lying between them. Germline V gene sequence: CDR1 SGHDT, CDR2 YYEEEE. CDR3 DNA: TGTGCCAGCACCCTGATGGGGGGCACAGATACGCAGTATTTT. Its protein is CASTLMGGTDTQYF.

The chain carries TRBV2 and TRBJ2-3; 8 bases are a match to TRBD2. The V gene end was trimmed by 6 bases and the J gene end by 3 bases; junction bases not matched to a gene: 17. Germline V gives CDR1 SNHLY, CDR2 FYNNEI. This CDR3 is built from 18 residues. CDR3 in amino acids: CASSSYGGTSRNTDTQYF. The CDR3 DNA follows: TGTGCCAGCAGCTCCTACGGCGGGACTAGTCGAAATACAGATACGCAGTATTTT.

This chain's CDR3 is CASRPLQGARQPQHF. In DNA form, the CDR3 reads TGTGCCAGCAGACCCCTCCAGGGGGCTAGGCAGCCCCAGCATTTT. This chain joins TRBV6-5 and TRBJ1-5, with 8 nucleotides matching TRBD1. The J segment lost 7 bases and the V segment lost 6 bases, leaving 11 bases of the junction unmatched. The CDR3 loop spans 15 amino acids. Germline V gene lookup returns CDR1 MNHEY and CDR2 SVGAGI.

This rearrangement joins TRBV6-5 to TRBJ1-2; the D is unclear. Germline CDR1 reads MNHEY; CDR2 reads SVGAGI. V was cut by 8 bases and J by 8 bases, with 12 bases left in between. CDR3 length equals 11 residues. Here the CDR3 reads CASLPLRGYTF. CDR3 DNA: TGTGCCAGCTTACCTCTGAGGGGCTACACCTTC.

V gene TRBV12-3 or TRBV12-4 combines with J gene TRBJ2-7; 8 nucleotides match TRBD2. The CDR3 runs 13 residues. V lost 2 bases and J lost 3; bases outside the gene matches: 0. CDR3 DNA: TGTGCCAGCAGTTTACGGGGGGGCTACGAGCAGTACTTC. It yields the protein CASSLRGGYEQYF.

J is TRBJ2-7 and V is TRBV6-4, with D possibly being TRBD1 (5 bases). Per germline, CDR1 MRHNA and CDR2 SNTAGT. With 5 bases removed from V and 0 bases from J, the gap between germline ends came to 17 bases. This CDR3 is built from 16 residues. CDR3 sequence (DNA): TGTGCCAGCAGTATCAGGGCCCTCCCCTCCTCCTACGAGCAGTACTTC. Translating it yields CASSIRALPSSYEQYF.

The genes are TRBV6-5 and TRBJ1-1, with TRBD1 matching over 8 bases. J gave up 2 bases and V 7 bases, and 6 bases lay outside the gene matches. CDR1 MNHEY and CDR2 SVGAGI come from the germline V gene. The CDR3 spans 14 residues. The CDR3 coding sequence is TGTGCCAGCATGACAGGGGAGGTTAACACTGAAGCTTTCTTT. Encoded protein: CASMTGEVNTEAFF.

The CDR3 sequence: CASSHSFSPRDREGNEQFF. The DNA for the CDR3 is TGTGCCAGCAGCCATTCTTTTTCCCCTAGAGACAGAGAGGGCAATGAGCAGTTCTTC. The V call is TRBV4-2, the J call TRBJ2-1; perhaps D is TRBD1 or TRBD2 (5 bases each). V was clipped by 3 bases and J by 6 bases, with 27 bases between them. Germline V gene data show CDR1 as LGHNA and CDR2 as YNFKEQ. The CDR3 length is 19 residues.

This sequence joins TRBV5-5 and TRBJ1-4; TRBD1 agrees at 7 bases. Germline-derived CDR1 and CDR2 are SGHKS and YYEKEE (reference sequence). This CDR3 has 15 residues. Trimming at V came to 0 bases and at J to 4 bases, leaving 3 bases not matched to a gene. CDR3 residues: CASSLGWDSNEKLFF. CDR3 DNA sequence: TGTGCCAGCAGCTTGGGATGGGACAGTAATGAAAAACTGTTTTTT.

The V call is TRBV2, the J call TRBJ2-7, with a possible D match to TRBD1 (6 bases). Per the germline V gene, CDR1 is SNHLY and CDR2 is FYNNEI. The CDR3 sequence is 15 residues long. V was cut by 6 bases and J by 1 base, with 16 bases left in between. The CDR3 DNA sequence: TGTGCCAGCAGAGTTGGACAGAGTGTGTCCTACGAGCAGTACTTC. It translates to CASRVGQSVSYEQYF.

The sample holds many counts of this clone. V and J are TRBV5-6 and TRBJ1-2, with 7 bases that match TRBD1. The germline CDR1 and CDR2 sequences are SGHDT and YYEEEE. J gave up 6 bases and V 1 base, and 6 bases lay outside the gene matches. The CDR3 loop spans 14 amino acids. CDR3 bases: TGTGCCAGCAGCTTGTTCTCAGGGGGTCATGGCTACACCTTC. It specifies CASSLFSGGHGYTF.

J is TRBJ2-1 and V is TRBV9, with 11 nucleotides matching TRBD2. This CDR3 has 16 residues. Unmatched junction bases numbered 3, after V lost 0 bases and J lost 4 bases. Germline V gene sequence: CDR1 SGDLS, CDR2 YYNGEE. The CDR3 bases are TGTGCCAGCAGCGTAGGCCCTAGCGGGGGGTACAATGAGCAGTTCTTC. Translating it yields CASSVGPSGGYNEQFF.

This sequence joins TRBV18 and TRBJ1-5, with 7 bases that match TRBD1. The CDR3 sequence is 14 residues long. The germline V gene has CDR1 KGHSH and CDR2 LQKENI. Trimming at V came to 3 bases and at J to 5 bases, leaving 4 bases not matched to a gene. CDR3 bases: TGTGCCAGCTCACCCCTCGGACAGGATCAGCCCCAGCATTTT. Its translation: CASSPLGQDQPQHF.

In its sample, this clone was seen a few times. The chain couples TRBV18 to TRBJ1-5, with 8 bases that match TRBD1. The junction had 11 bases not matched to a gene; V was cut back by 6 bases and J by 7 bases. There are 15 residues in the CDR3. CDR1 is KGHSH and CDR2 is LQKENI in the germline V gene. Written as DNA, the CDR3 is TGTGCCAGCTCTCTAGGGCAGGGGGCCGAGCAGCCCCAGCATTTT. It yields the protein CASSLGQGAEQPQHF.

This clone was counted a single time. The chain is built from TRBV12-3 or TRBV12-4 and TRBJ1-1; D is undetermined. The CDR3 runs 13 residues. V was pared by 5 bases and J by 11 bases, with 18 bases between. CDR3 residues: CASSPAEGTRAFF. CDR3 in DNA: TGTGCCAGCAGTCCCGCGGAGGGCACCCGCGCTTTCTTT.

The chain couples TRBV7-9 to TRBJ2-7, with 8 bases lining up with TRBD2. Germline-derived CDR1 and CDR2 are SEHNR and FQNEAQ (reference sequence). The CDR3 extends over 17 amino acids. The trim removed 1 base at V and 2 bases at J, leaving 10 bases unmatched. This CDR3 is CASSLGSLSGGAYEQYF. The CDR3 nucleotides read TGTGCCAGCAGCTTAGGATCTCTAAGCGGGGGTGCCTACGAGCAGTACTTC.

A single count supports this clone. The rearrangement joins TRBV4-1 to TRBJ2-7, with D possibly being TRBD2 (6 bases). The V end lost 1 base, the J end lost 2 bases, and 12 bases lay between the germline ends. Germline V gene sequence: CDR1 MGHRA, CDR2 YSYEKL. There are 15 residues in the CDR3. CDR3 DNA sequence: TGCGCCAGCAGCCAAGTTCCGGGGGAGACCTACGAGCAGTACTTC. Amino acid sequence: CASSQVPGETYEQYF.

J is TRBJ1-1 and V is TRBV4-1, with TRBD1 as a possible D gene (5 bases). There are 14 residues in the CDR3. CDR1 is MGHRA and CDR2 is YSYEKL in the germline V gene. V was clipped by 4 bases and J by 3 bases, with 12 bases between them. CDR3: CASSPYKGHTEAFF. CDR3 nucleotide sequence: TGCGCCAGCAGCCCCTACAAGGGACACACTGAAGCTTTCTTT.

DNA of the CDR3: TGTGCCAGCAGCCTCACACAGGGGGCCGGTCAGCCCCAGCATTTT. Its translation is CASSLTQGAGQPQHF. The genes are TRBV7-2 and TRBJ1-5, with TRBD1 matching over 9 bases. The CDR3 runs 15 residues. Looked up from germline, CDR1 is SGHTA and CDR2 is FQGNSA. V was pared by 5 bases and J by 6 bases, with 8 bases of the junction left unmatched.